The 5 T cell receptor beta chains given below trace back to one sample, sequenced in a study of early T cells in non-severe SARS-CoV-2 infection. In TCRdb, the 5' RACE reads were re-called with MiXCR into one record per CDR3 protein. The sample has tens of thousands of distinct CDR3 sequences, about 14% seen once. Sequenced sample: whole blood. Receptors were obtained from an adult who was a healthcare worker with PCR-confirmed SARS-CoV-2 infection or an uninfected control (not recorded which).

This clonotype was detected many times. The genes are TRBV5-5 and TRBJ1-1, with D possibly being TRBD1 (6 bases). Trimming removed 0 bases at V and 2 bases at J, with 8 bases between. The V gene's germline CDR1 is SGHKS and CDR2 YYEKEE (reference sequence). This CDR3 is 14 amino acids long. Here the CDR3 reads CASSLVGGNTEAFF. Written as DNA, the CDR3 is TGTGCCAGCAGCTTGGTGGGGGGCAACACTGAAGCTTTCTTT.

This clonotype was observed many times. The gene calls are TRBV20-1 and TRBJ2-5; TRBD1 agrees at 11 bases. This CDR3 spans 14 amino acids. V shed 6 bases and J 5 bases; nucleotides not matched to a gene: 8. Germline CDR1 is DFQATT and CDR2 is SNEGSKA (reference sequence). CDR3 region: CSAPDRGRGETQYF. CDR3 sequence (DNA): TGCAGTGCCCCGGACAGGGGGCGCGGGGAGACCCAGTACTTC.

A few counts support this clonotype. V gene TRBV7-2 combines with J gene TRBJ2-7, with unresolved D. The germline V gene encodes CDR1 SGHTA and CDR2 FQGNSA. The CDR3 length is 13 residues. Trimming stripped 1 base from V and 3 bases from J, with 7 bases between. CDR3 sequence: CASSLGAVYEQYF. The CDR3 DNA reads TGTGCCAGCAGCTTAGGGGCAGTCTACGAGCAGTACTTC.

This sequence joins TRBV10-3 and TRBJ2-1, with unresolved D. The CDR3 covers 13 residues. Germline V gene data show CDR1 as ENHRY and CDR2 as SYGVKD. The V and J ends lost 8 bases and 2 bases respectively, with 10 bases between them. The chain's CDR3 is CAISGGTYNEQFF. The CDR3 nucleotides are TGTGCCATCTCTGGCGGCACCTACAATGAGCAGTTCTTC.

This clonotype was seen repeatedly, ten times or more. V usage is TRBV20-1 and J usage is TRBJ2-7, with 10 bases fitting TRBD2. The J segment lost 1 base and the V segment lost 6 bases, leaving 3 bases of the junction unmatched. The CDR3 sequence is 13 residues long. Germline assignment: CDR1 DFQATT and CDR2 SNEGSKA (reference sequence). The CDR3 coding sequence is TGCAGTGCACCGACTAGCGGGTCCTACGAGCAGTACTTC. Its translation: CSAPTSGSYEQYF.